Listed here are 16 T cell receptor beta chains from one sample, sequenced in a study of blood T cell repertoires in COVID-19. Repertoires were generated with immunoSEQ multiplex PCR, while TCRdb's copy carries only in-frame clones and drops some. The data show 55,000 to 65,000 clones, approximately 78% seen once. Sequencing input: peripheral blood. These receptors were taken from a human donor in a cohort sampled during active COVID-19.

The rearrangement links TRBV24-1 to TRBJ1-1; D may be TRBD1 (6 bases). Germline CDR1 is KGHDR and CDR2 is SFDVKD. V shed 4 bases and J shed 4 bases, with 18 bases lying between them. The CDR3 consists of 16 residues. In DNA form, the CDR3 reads TGTGCCACCAGTGAGAGTTCGGGGCAGGGGACCACTGAAGCTTTCTTT. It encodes CATSESSGQGTTEAFF.

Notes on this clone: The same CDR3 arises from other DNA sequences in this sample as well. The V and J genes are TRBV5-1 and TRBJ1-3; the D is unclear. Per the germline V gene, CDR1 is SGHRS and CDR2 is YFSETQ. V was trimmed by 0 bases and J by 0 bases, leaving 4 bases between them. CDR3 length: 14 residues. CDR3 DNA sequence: TGCGCCAGCAGCTTGGGCAGCTCTGGAAACACCATATATTTT. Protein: CASSLGSSGNTIYF.

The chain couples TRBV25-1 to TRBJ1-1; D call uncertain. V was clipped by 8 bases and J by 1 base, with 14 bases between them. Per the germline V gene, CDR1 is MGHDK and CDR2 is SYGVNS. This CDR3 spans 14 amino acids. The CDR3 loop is CASLGEVRNTEAFF. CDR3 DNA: TGTGCCAGCCTCGGGGAGGTACGGAACACTGAAGCTTTCTTT.

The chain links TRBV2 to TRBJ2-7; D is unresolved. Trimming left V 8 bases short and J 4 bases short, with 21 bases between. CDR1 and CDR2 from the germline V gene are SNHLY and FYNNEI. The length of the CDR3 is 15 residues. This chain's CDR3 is CASRPIARHLYEQYF. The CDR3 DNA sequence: TGTGCCAGCCGACCCATCGCGAGACACCTTTACGAGCAGTACTTC.

The CDR3 DNA reads TGTGCCAGCAGACCAGGGGGCCGGTCTAATGAAAAACTGTTTTTT. This codes for CASRPGGRSNEKLFF. The chain combines TRBV3-1 (or the pseudogene TRBV3-2) with TRBJ1-4; 8 bases are shared with TRBD1. Trimming at V came to 6 bases and at J to 3 bases, leaving 6 bases not matched to a gene. The length of the CDR3 is 15 residues. Germline-derived CDR1 and CDR2 are LGHDT and YNNKEL (reference sequence).

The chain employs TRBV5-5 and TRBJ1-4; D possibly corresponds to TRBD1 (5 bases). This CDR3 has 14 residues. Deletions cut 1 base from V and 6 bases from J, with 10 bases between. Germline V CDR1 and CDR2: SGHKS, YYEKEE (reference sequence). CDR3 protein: CASSLIGVDEKLFF. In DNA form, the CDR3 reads TGTGCCAGCAGCTTGATAGGGGTGGATGAAAAACTGTTTTTT.

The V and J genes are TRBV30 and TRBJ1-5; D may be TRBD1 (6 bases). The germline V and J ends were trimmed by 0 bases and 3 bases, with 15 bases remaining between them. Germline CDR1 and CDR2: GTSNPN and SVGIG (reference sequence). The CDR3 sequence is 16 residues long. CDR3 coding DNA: TGTGCCTGGAGTGTACGGGGGGCCGGGAACAATCAGCCCCAGCATTTT. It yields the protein CAWSVRGAGNNQPQHF.

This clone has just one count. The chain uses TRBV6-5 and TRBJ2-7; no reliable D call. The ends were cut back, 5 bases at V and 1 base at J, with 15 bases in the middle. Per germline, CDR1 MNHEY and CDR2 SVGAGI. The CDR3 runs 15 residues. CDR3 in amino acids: CASSQPRQPSYEQYV. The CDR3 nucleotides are TGTGCCAGCAGTCAGCCCAGGCAGCCATCCTACGAGCAGTACGTC.

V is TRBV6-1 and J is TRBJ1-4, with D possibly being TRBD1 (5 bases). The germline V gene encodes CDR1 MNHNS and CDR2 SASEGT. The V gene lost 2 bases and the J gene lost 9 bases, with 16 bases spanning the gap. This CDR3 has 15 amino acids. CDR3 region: CASSELGGGSQKLFF. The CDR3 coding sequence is TGTGCCAGCAGTGAACTGGGGGGGGGTTCCCAAAAACTGTTTTTT.

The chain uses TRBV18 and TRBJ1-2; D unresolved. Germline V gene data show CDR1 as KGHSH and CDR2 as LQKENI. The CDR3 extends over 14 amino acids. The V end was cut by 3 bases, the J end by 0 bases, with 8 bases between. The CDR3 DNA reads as TGTGCCAGCTCACCGGCTGAAGCTAACTATGGCTACACCTTC. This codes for CASSPAEANYGYTF.

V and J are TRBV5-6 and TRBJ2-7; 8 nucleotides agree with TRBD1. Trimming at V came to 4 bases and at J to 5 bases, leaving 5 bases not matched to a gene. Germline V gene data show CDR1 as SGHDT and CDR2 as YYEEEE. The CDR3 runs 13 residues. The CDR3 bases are TGTGCCAGCAGCAGGGACAGGATCGACGAGCAGTACTTC. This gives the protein CASSRDRIDEQYF.

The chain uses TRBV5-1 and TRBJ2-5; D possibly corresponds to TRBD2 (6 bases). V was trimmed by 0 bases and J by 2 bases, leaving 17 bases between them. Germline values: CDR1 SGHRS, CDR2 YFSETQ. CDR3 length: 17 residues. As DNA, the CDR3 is TGCGCCAGCAGCTTGGGCGGGGTAGGGCCGAATCAAGAGACCCAGTACTTC. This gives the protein CASSLGGVGPNQETQYF.

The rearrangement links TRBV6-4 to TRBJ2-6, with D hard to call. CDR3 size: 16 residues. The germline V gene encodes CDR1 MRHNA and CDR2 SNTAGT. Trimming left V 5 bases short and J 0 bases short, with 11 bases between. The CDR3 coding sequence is TGTGCCAGCAGTCCCGAAGCTGTCTCTGGGGCCAACGTCCTGACTTTC. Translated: CASSPEAVSGANVLTF.

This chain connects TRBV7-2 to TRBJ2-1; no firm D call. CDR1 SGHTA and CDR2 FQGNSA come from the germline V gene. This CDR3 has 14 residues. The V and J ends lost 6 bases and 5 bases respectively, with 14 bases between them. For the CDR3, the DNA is TGTGCCAGCAGTTTACCCTCGGTCGACAATGAGCAGTTCTTC. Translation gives CASSLPSVDNEQFF. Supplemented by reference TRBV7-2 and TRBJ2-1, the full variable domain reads GAGVSQSPSNKVTEKGKDVELRCDPISGHTALYWYRQSLGQGLEFLIYFQGNSAPDKSGLPSDRFSAERTGGSVSTLTIQRTQQEDSAVYLCASSLPSVDNEQFFGPGTRLTVL.

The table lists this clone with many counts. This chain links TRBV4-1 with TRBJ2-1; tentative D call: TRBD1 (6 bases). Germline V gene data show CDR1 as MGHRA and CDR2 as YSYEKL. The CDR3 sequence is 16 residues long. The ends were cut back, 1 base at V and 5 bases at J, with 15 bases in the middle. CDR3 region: CASSQGDGQTDNEQFF. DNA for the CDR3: TGCGCCAGCAGCCAAGGGGACGGACAGACTGACAATGAGCAGTTCTTC.

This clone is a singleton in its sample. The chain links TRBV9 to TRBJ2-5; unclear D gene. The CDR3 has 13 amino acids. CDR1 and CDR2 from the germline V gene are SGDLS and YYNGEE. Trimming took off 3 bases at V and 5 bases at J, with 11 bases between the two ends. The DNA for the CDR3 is TGTGCCAGCAGCGGCGGAACCCGGGAGACCCAGTACTTC. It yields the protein CASSGGTRETQYF.